The 29 T cell receptor beta chains below were found in one sample sequenced in a study of cytomegalovirus exposure and HLA in healthy donors. The PCR used 60 Vbeta and 13 Jbeta primers. TCRdb keeps only in-frame clones here, not all; method: immunoSEQ multiplex PCR. Found here are tens of thousands of clones; the top ten clones hold roughly 12%. Sequencing was done on a sample of PBMCs. These receptors originate from a man between 18 and 29 years old in good health and CMV-seropositive.

The chain uses TRBV30 and TRBJ2-5; TRBD1 aligns across 9 bases. V dropped 2 bases and J dropped 4; count of bases not matched to a gene: 8. From germline, CDR1 is GTSNPN and CDR2 SVGIG (reference sequence). The CDR3 is 15 residues long. The CDR3 DNA sequence: TGTGCCTGGAGTACTGGACAGGGGAGGGGAGAGACCCAGTACTTC. It codes for CAWSTGQGRGETQYF.

The CDR3 DNA reads as TGCAGCGGGGAGGTTCTGAATGAGCAGTTCTTC. This gives the protein CSGEVLNEQFF. V is TRBV29-1 and J is TRBJ2-1, with D tentatively TRBD2 (6 bases). Trimming cost V 7 bases and J 7 bases, with 11 bases left between them. CDR3 size: 11 residues. CDR1 is SQVTM and CDR2 is ANQGSEA in the germline V gene.

The genes are TRBV7-2 and TRBJ1-4, with D perhaps TRBD1 (5 bases). V was pared by 5 bases and J by 8 bases, with 12 bases between. The germline V gene encodes CDR1 SGHTA and CDR2 FQGNSA. This CDR3 spans 13 amino acids. The CDR3 nucleotides are TGTGCCAGCAGCGAGGGACTTAGGGAAAAACTGTTTTTT. It specifies CASSEGLREKLFF. Together with reference TRBV7-2 and TRBJ1-4, the CDR3 gives the full variable domain: GAGVSQSPSNKVTEKGKDVELRCDPISGHTALYWYRQSLGQGLEFLIYFQGNSAPDKSGLPSDRFSAERTGGSVSTLTIQRTQQEDSAVYLCASSEGLREKLFFGSGTQLSVL.

V usage is TRBV5-1 and J usage is TRBJ1-4; 8 positions match TRBD1. Trimming took 2 bases from V and 7 from J; bases not matched to a gene: 4. Germline CDR1 is SGHRS and CDR2 is YFSETQ. There are 14 residues in the CDR3. CDR3 protein: CASSLPDRGEKLFF. DNA of the CDR3: TGCGCCAGCAGCTTACCCGACAGGGGTGAAAAACTGTTTTTT.

The chain recombines TRBV11-3 with TRBJ2-6; tentatively, D is TRBD2 (5 bases). Germline V gene data show CDR1 as SGHNT and CDR2 as YENEEA. V was pared by 1 base and J by 3 bases, with 13 bases between. CDR3 length: 17 amino acids. The DNA for the CDR3 is TGTGCCAGCAGCTTAGTATCCCTCCGGGGTGGGGCCAACGTCCTGACTTTC. It codes for CASSLVSLRGGANVLTF.

The chain has TRBV11-2 and TRBJ2-7; 8 positions agree with TRBD2. V dropped 6 bases and J dropped 3; count of bases not matched to a gene: 13. The CDR3 runs to 16 residues. CDR1 and CDR2 from the germline V gene are SGHAT and FQNNGV. In DNA form, the CDR3 reads TGTGCCAGCAGTGGAAACGTGGCGGGGGGAGGCTACGAGCAGTACTTC. Protein product: CASSGNVAGGGYEQYF. Complete variable domain (other parts from reference TRBV11-2 and TRBJ2-7): EAGVAQSPRYKIIEKRQSVAFWCNPISGHATLYWYQQILGQGPKLLIQFQNNGVVDDSQLPKDRFSAERLKGVDSTLKIQPAKLEDSAVYLCASSGNVAGGGYEQYFGPGTRLTVT.

The genes are TRBV13 and TRBJ1-1; tentatively, D is TRBD1 (6 bases). Looked up from germline, CDR1 is PRHDT and CDR2 is FYEKMQ (reference sequence). V was pared by 6 bases and J by 1 base, with 15 bases between. The CDR3 is made up of 15 amino acids. This chain's CDR3 is CASRVGHTRNTEAFF. Written as DNA, the CDR3 is TGTGCCAGCAGGGTGGGACACACACGGAACACTGAAGCTTTCTTT.

J is TRBJ2-1 and V is TRBV9, with TRBD2 identical over 9 bases. The CDR3 loop spans 14 amino acids. Per the germline V gene, CDR1 is SGDLS and CDR2 is YYNGEE. The V and J ends lost 4 bases and 7 bases, in that order; junction bases with no gene match: 6. The CDR3 coding sequence is TGTGCCAGCAGCTTCGGGCTAGCGGGAAATGAGCAGTTCTTC. Translation: CASSFGLAGNEQFF.

The CDR3 loop reads CASSPSTDYYEQYF. The CDR3 DNA sequence: TGCGCCAGCAGCCCGTCGACAGATTATTACGAGCAGTACTTC. The chain is built from TRBV5-1 and TRBJ2-7, with D tentatively TRBD1 (5 bases). The germline V gene encodes CDR1 SGHRS and CDR2 YFSETQ. V was trimmed by 4 bases and J by 4 bases, leaving 15 bases between them. This CDR3 comprises 14 residues.

V and J are TRBV4-1 and TRBJ1-1, with TRBD1 identical over 7 bases. CDR1 and CDR2 from the germline V gene are MGHRA and YSYEKL. Trimming at V came to 6 bases and at J to 5 bases, leaving 9 bases not matched to a gene. The CDR3 runs 14 residues. CDR3 residues: CASRWDSERTEAFF. The CDR3 coding sequence is TGCGCCAGCAGATGGGACAGTGAAAGGACTGAAGCTTTCTTT.

DNA for the CDR3: TGTGCCAGCAGCGCTAGCGGGAGTTCAGCGGGTGAGCAGTTCTTC. This sequence encodes CASSASGSSAGEQFF. The chain has TRBV7-9 and TRBJ2-1; 10 nucleotides match TRBD2. The CDR3 is 15 residues long. Germline V gene data show CDR1 as SEHNR and CDR2 as FQNEAQ (reference sequence). V lost 5 bases and J lost 9; bases outside the gene matches: 10.

This sequence joins TRBV7-8 and TRBJ2-7; tentatively, D is TRBD2 (6 bases). The length of the CDR3 is 16 residues. Between the trimmed V and J ends, which lost 5 bases and 8 bases, there was a span of 25 bases. Germline CDR1 reads SGHVS; CDR2 reads FQNEAQ. CDR3 in amino acids: CASSPPPAERGEKQYF. The CDR3 DNA is TGTGCCAGCAGCCCCCCCCCTGCGGAGCGCGGGGAAAAGCAGTACTTC.

As to this clone: A read error may account for a junction end that differs from germline. The chain joins TRBV7-7 to TRBJ2-5, with 7 bases that match TRBD2. The DNA matches TRBJ2-7 better at its end, which makes the J call doubtful. The CDR3 runs 16 residues. Germline CDR1 is SSHAT and CDR2 is FNYEAQ (reference sequence). CDR3 nucleotides: TGTGCTAGCAGCCCCTTCCCCAGCGGGAAGACCTACGAGCAGTACTTC. It yields the protein CASSPFPSGKTYEQYF.

The chain has TRBV19 and TRBJ2-2, with 9 bases that match TRBD1. Germline-derived CDR1 and CDR2 are LNHDA and SQIVND (reference sequence). The CDR3 consists of 16 residues. The ends lost 6 bases at V and 1 base at J; junction bases unmatched: 6. The CDR3 sequence: CASSPPGQGNTGELFF. The CDR3 coding sequence is TGTGCCAGTAGCCCCCCGGGACAGGGGAACACCGGGGAGCTGTTTTTT.

The rearrangement links TRBV19 to TRBJ1-5; 10 nucleotides align to TRBD1. The germline gives CDR1 LNHDA, CDR2 SQIVND (reference sequence). J lost 2 bases, V lost 7 bases, and 2 bases had no gene match. CDR3 length equals 14 residues. The CDR3 reads CASTGTGGNQPQHF. The CDR3 bases are TGTGCCAGTACCGGGACAGGGGGCAATCAGCCCCAGCATTTT. Together with reference TRBV19 and TRBJ1-5, the CDR3 gives the full variable domain: DGGITQSPKYLFRKEGQNVTLSCEQNLNHDAMYWYRQDPGQGLRLIYYSQIVNDFQKGDIAEGYSVSREKKESFPLTVTSAQKNPTAFYLCASTGTGGNQPQHFGDGTRLSIL.

The chain couples TRBV7-9 to TRBJ2-5; D is possibly TRBD2 (6 bases). Trimming took off 5 bases at V and 4 bases at J, with 11 bases between the two ends. The V gene's germline CDR1 is SEHNR and CDR2 FQNEAQ (reference sequence). The CDR3 spans 13 residues. The CDR3 coding sequence is TGTGCCAGCAGCGTTAGCGGCCTAGAGACCCAGTACTTC. Translating gives CASSVSGLETQYF.

The V gene is TRBV5-4, the J gene TRBJ2-1; D is unresolved. V lost 0 bases and J lost 7, with 5 bases in between. The CDR3 is 12 amino acids. Germline V gene data show CDR1 as SGHNT and CDR2 as YYREEE (reference sequence). DNA of the CDR3: TGTGCCAGCAGCTTGGGAGAGAATGAGCAGTTCTTC. Residues: CASSLGENEQFF.

This sequence joins TRBV25-1 and TRBJ1-2; D unclear. Trimming took 1 base from V and 7 from J, leaving 13 bases between them. The CDR3 runs 14 residues. CDR1 is MGHDK, CDR2 SYGVNS, per germline. The CDR3 sequence: CASSESLSSGGYTF. The CDR3 DNA follows: TGTGCCAGCAGTGAATCTCTCTCCTCGGGTGGCTACACCTTC.

The CDR3 protein is CASKGQGGNTIYF. CDR3 DNA sequence: TGTGCCAGCAAAGGGCAGGGCGGAAACACCATATATTTT. The chain couples TRBV27 to TRBJ1-3; TRBD1 is a possible D gene (5 bases). V was pared by 7 bases and J by 4 bases, with 11 bases between. CDR3 size: 13 residues. Germline-derived CDR1 and CDR2 are MNHEY and SMNVEV (reference sequence).

The chain links TRBV7-3 to TRBJ2-1; 8 bases fit TRBD2. Germline CDR1 and CDR2: SGHTA and FQGTGA. J gave up 5 bases and V 6 bases, and 6 bases lay outside the gene matches. CDR3 size: 14 residues. Here the CDR3 DNA reads TGTGCCAGCAGTGGACTAGCAGGCAACAATGAGCAGTTCTTC. It codes for CASSGLAGNNEQFF. Supplemented by reference TRBV7-3 and TRBJ2-1, the full variable domain reads GAGVSQTPSNKVTEKGKYVELRCDPISGHTALYWYRQSLGQGPEFLIYFQGTGAADDSGLPNDRFFAVRPEGSVSTLKIQRTERGDSAVYLCASSGLAGNNEQFFGPGTRLTVL.

The chain uses TRBV7-9 and TRBJ2-7, with TRBD1 identical over 7 bases. Trimming at V came to 7 bases and at J to 0 bases, leaving 6 bases not matched to a gene. Germline V gives CDR1 SEHNR, CDR2 FQNEAQ (reference sequence). This CDR3 has 14 residues. CDR3 in DNA: TGTGCCAGCACTACCCCAGGGGGCTCCTACGAGCAGTACTTC. Amino acid sequence: CASTTPGGSYEQYF.

This chain joins TRBV28 and TRBJ2-4; D not resolved. V was trimmed by 4 bases and J by 0 bases, leaving 19 bases between them. The CDR3 covers 18 residues. Germline V lookup: CDR1 MDHEN, CDR2 SYDVKM. This chain's CDR3 is CASSWRYSQPRAKNIQYF. DNA for the CDR3: TGTGCCAGCAGTTGGAGATACTCCCAGCCCCGAGCCAAAAACATTCAGTACTTC. Full variable domain (outside the CDR3, taken from reference TRBV28 and TRBJ2-4): DVKVTQSSRYLVKRTGEKVFLECVQDMDHENMFWYRQDPGLGLRLIYFSYDVKMKEKGDIPEGYSVSREKKERFSLILESASTNQTSMYLCASSWRYSQPRAKNIQYFGAGTRLSVL.

The genes are TRBV30 and TRBJ2-5, with TRBD2 identical over 8 bases. Per the germline V gene, CDR1 is GTSNPN and CDR2 is SVGIG (reference sequence). The CDR3 runs 14 residues. The junction had 13 bases not matched to a gene; V was cut back by 8 bases and J by 5 bases. This chain's CDR3 is CARDSGIEGETQYF. Here the CDR3 DNA reads TGTGCCAGAGATAGCGGGATTGAGGGGGAGACCCAGTACTTC.

CDR3 bases: TGTGCCAGCACACAACCCCTTGGGACAGGGTCCTACGAGCAGTACTTC. It is translated as CASTQPLGTGSYEQYF. The V and J genes are TRBV28 and TRBJ2-7; 9 nucleotides agree with TRBD1. Germline CDR1 and CDR2: MDHEN and SYDVKM. Germline trimming cut 7 bases from V and 1 base from J; bases unmatched to any gene: 11. The CDR3 consists of 16 residues.

V is TRBV11-1 and J is TRBJ2-5; a possible D gene is TRBD1 (6 bases). The DNA end is a closer match to TRBJ2-7, so the J assignment may be wrong. The CDR3 is 13 amino acids. Germline V gene data show CDR1 as SGHAT and CDR2 as FQDESV (reference sequence). This CDR3 reads CASSSTGSYEQYF. The CDR3 DNA follows: TGTGCCAGCAGCTCGACAGGATCTTACGAGCAGTACTTC.

The chain joins TRBV28 to TRBJ1-2; TRBD1 is a possible D gene (5 bases). The CDR3 has 12 residues. The germline V gene has CDR1 MDHEN and CDR2 SYDVKM. V was cut by 3 bases and J by 8 bases, with 10 bases left in between. This CDR3 is CASSFRAGGYTF. The CDR3 bases are TGTGCCAGCAGTTTCAGGGCAGGGGGCTACACCTTC.

V gene TRBV6-7 combines with J gene TRBJ2-7; the D gene is possibly TRBD1 (6 bases). TRBV6-7 is assigned to the ORF class and has an uncertain function. The CDR3 runs 22 residues. The V and J ends lost 0 bases and 3 bases respectively, with 33 bases between them. Here the CDR3 DNA reads TGTGCCAGCAGTTACTCATACAGGGTGAAAGCCCGTACCATTCAAAAACGCTACGAGCAGTACTTC. Its translation: CASSYSYRVKARTIQKRYEQYF.

The genes are TRBV28 and TRBJ2-5; 7 nucleotides line up with TRBD1. J gave up 3 bases and V 6 bases, and 4 bases lay outside the gene matches. CDR3 length: 13 amino acids. CDR1 is MDHEN and CDR2 is SYDVKM in the germline V gene. Written as DNA, the CDR3 is TGTGCCAGCAGGCTGACAGGGAAAGAGACCCAGTACTTC. It is translated as CASRLTGKETQYF.

The rearrangement links TRBV19 to TRBJ2-1; 8 bases align to TRBD2. The junction had 8 bases not matched to a gene; V was cut back by 1 base and J by 0 bases. Germline V gene lookup returns CDR1 LNHDA and CDR2 SQIVND (reference sequence). The CDR3 is made up of 18 amino acids. CDR3 in amino acids: CASSIGAGGFSSYNEQFF. As DNA, the CDR3 is TGTGCCAGTAGTATAGGGGCGGGAGGATTTTCCTCCTACAATGAGCAGTTCTTC.